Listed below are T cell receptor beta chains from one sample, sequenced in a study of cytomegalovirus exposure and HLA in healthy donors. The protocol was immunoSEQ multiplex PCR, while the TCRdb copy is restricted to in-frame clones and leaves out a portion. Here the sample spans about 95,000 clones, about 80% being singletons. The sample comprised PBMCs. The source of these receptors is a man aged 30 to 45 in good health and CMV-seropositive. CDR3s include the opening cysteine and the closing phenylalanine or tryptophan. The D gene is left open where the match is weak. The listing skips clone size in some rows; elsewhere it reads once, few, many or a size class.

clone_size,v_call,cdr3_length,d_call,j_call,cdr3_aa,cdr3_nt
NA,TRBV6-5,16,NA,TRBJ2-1,CASSYPRGEGRNEQFF,TGTGCCAGCAGTTACCCAAGGGGGGAGGGCCGGAATGAGCAGTTCTTC
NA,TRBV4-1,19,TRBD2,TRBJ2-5,CASSHPGLAGGPNRETQYF,TGCGCCAGCAGCCACCCGGGACTAGCGGGGGGGCCCAACAGGGAGACCCAGTACTTC
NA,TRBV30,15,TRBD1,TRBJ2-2,CAWGTGTGHTGELFF,TGTGCCTGGGGGACGGGGACAGGACACACCGGGGAGCTGTTTTTT
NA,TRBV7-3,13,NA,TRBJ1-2,CASSPSPHGGYTF,TGTGCCAGCAGCCCATCTCCCCACGGGGGCTACACCTTC
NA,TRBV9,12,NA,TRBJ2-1,CASSPTYNEQFF,TGTGCCAGCAGCCCCACCTACAATGAGCAGTTCTTC
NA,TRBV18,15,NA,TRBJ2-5,CASSPRQGTQETQYF,TGTGCCAGCTCACCAAGGCAGGGTACCCAAGAGACCCAGTACTTC
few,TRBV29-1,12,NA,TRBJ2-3,CSARHTTDTQYF,TGCAGCGCTCGACATACCACAGATACGCAGTATTTT
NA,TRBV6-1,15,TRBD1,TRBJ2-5,CASRDRDRGLETQYF,TGTGCCAGCAGAGACCGGGACAGGGGGCTTGAGACCCAGTACTTC
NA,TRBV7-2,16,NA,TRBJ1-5,CASSLGSGSGNQPQHF,TGTGCCAGCAGCTTAGGTTCAGGATCCGGCAATCAGCCCCAGCATTTT
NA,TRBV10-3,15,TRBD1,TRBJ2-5,CAISAGTGEVKTQYF,TGTGCCATCAGCGCCGGGACAGGGGAGGTAAAGACCCAGTACTTC
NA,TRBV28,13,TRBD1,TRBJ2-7,CASRLTGAHEQYF,TGTGCCAGCAGGCTAACAGGGGCCCACGAGCAGTACTTC
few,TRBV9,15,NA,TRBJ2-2,CASSVIADNTGELFF,TGTGCCAGCAGCGTAATAGCGGACAACACCGGGGAGCTGTTTTTT
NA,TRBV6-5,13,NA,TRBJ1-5,CASGGGSHQPQHF,TGTGCCAGCGGGGGGGGGTCCCATCAGCCCCAGCATTTT
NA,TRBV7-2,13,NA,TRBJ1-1,CASSKDTNTEAFF,TGTGCCAGCAGCAAGGACACGAACACTGAAGCTTTCTTT
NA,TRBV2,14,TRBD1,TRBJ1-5,CASSEDRGDQPQHF,TGTGCCAGCAGCGAGGACAGGGGGGATCAGCCCCAGCATTTT
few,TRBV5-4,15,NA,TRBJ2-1,CASSLMDYSYNEQFF,TGTGCCAGCAGCTTGATGGACTACTCCTACAATGAGCAGTTCTTC
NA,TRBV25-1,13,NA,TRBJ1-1,CASSAQLNTEAFF,TGTGCCAGCAGCGCACAGCTGAACACTGAAGCTTTCTTT
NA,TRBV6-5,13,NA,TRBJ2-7,CASSYSRTYEQYF,TGTGCCAGCAGTTACAGCCGTACCTACGAGCAGTACTTC
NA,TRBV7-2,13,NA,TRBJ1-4,CASSFRRGEKLFF,TGTGCCAGCAGCTTCCGTAGGGGGGAAAAACTGTTTTTT
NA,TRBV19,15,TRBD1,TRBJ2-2,CASRDRGRETGELFF,TGTGCCAGCCGGGACAGGGGGCGCGAGACCGGGGAGCTGTTTTTT
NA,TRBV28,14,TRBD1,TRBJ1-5,CASSPRTGRQPQHF,TGTGCCAGCAGTCCACGGACAGGGAGGCAGCCCCAGCATTTT
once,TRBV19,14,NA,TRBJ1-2,CASSPAGRDYGYTF,TGTGCCAGTAGTCCGGCGGGGAGGGACTATGGCTACACCTTC
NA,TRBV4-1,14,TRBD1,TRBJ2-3,CASSQPRQGRGPYF,TGCGCCAGCAGCCAACCACGACAGGGTAGAGGCCCCTATTTT
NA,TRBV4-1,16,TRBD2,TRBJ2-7,CASSQASLAGLYEQYF,TGCGCCAGCAGCCAAGCCTCCCTAGCGGGACTGTACGAGCAGTACTTC
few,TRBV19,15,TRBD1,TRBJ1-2,CASSISDRSNYGYTF,TGTGCCAGTAGTATATCGGACAGGTCAAACTATGGCTACACCTTC
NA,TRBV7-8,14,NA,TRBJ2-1,CASSAQQGNYEQFF,TGTGCCAGCAGCGCGCAACAGGGTAATTATGAGCAGTTCTTC
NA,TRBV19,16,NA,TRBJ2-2,CASSIGHKMNTGELFF,TGTGCCAGTAGTATCGGTCATAAGATGAACACCGGGGAGCTGTTTTTT
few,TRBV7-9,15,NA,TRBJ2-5,CASSLGGGNQETQYF,TGTGCCAGCAGCTTAGGAGGCGGGAATCAAGAGACCCAGTACTTC
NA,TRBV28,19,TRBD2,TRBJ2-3,CASSLVPGLAGGPPDTQYF,TGTGCCAGCAGTCTCGTCCCGGGACTAGCGGGAGGCCCCCCAGATACGCAGTATTTT
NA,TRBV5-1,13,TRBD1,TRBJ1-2,CASSPGQGAGYTF,TGCGCCAGCAGCCCGGGACAGGGGGCGGGCTACACCTTC
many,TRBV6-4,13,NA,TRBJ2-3,CASSGQGTDTQYF,TGTGCCAGCAGTGGACAGGGCACAGATACGCAGTATTTT
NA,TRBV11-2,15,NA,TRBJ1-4,CASSLVRGKNEKLFF,TGTGCCAGCAGCTTAGTGCGGGGGAAGAATGAAAAACTGTTTTTT
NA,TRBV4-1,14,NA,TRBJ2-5,CASSQDPGLETQYF,TGCGCCAGCAGCCAAGACCCAGGTTTGGAGACCCAGTACTTC
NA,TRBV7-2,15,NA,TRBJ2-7,CASSPRGSVTYEQYF,TGTGCCAGCAGCCCGAGAGGGAGCGTGACCTACGAGCAGTACTTC
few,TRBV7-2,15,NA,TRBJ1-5,CASSLLGGRNQPQHF,TGTGCCAGCAGCTTACTCGGGGGACGGAATCAGCCCCAGCATTTT
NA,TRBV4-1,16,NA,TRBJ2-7,CASSQEGGISSYEQYF,TGCGCCAGCAGCCAAGAGGGCGGGATTTCCTCCTACGAGCAGTACTTC